The T cell receptor (beta chain) under discussion was sequenced for a study of tumor-infiltrating lymphocytes in glioblastoma multiforme. Whole-study findings and limits: Functional subtype sorting of these T cells was not performed. The TCR and somatic mutation analysis included just one glioblastoma patient.

The germline V and J ends were trimmed by 7 bases and 9 bases, with 13 bases remaining between them. This CDR3 has 11 amino acids. From germline, CDR1 is SQVTM and CDR2 ANQGSEA. Multiple V-beta primers and a C-beta primer amplified TCRB from RNA. MiXCR, applied by TCRdb to the multiplex PCR reads, yields one record per CDR3 protein. This table has about 13,000 distinct CDR3 sequences, roughly 70% appearing once. In regard to this clonotype: Antigen: not known.

Sequenced sample: brain tumor tissue. The V gene is TRBV29-1, the J gene TRBJ2-1; D is unresolved. The clonotype was recovered from a male donor with glioblastoma. This chain's CDR3 is CSATPTGEQFF. DNA of the CDR3: TGCAGCGCAACCCCTACGGGTGAGCAGTTCTTC.